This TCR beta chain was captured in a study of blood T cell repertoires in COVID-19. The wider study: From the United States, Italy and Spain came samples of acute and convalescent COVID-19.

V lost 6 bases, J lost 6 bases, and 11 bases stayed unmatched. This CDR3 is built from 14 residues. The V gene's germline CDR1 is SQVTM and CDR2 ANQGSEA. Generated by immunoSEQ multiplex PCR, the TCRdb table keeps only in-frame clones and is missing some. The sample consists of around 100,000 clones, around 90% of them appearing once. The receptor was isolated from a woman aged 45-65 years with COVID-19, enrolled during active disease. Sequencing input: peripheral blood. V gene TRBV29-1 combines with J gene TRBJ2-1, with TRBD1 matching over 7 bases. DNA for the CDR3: TGCAGCGTCAATCCCCGGGACAGCCTCAATGAGCAGTTCTTC. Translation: CSVNPRDSLNEQFF.